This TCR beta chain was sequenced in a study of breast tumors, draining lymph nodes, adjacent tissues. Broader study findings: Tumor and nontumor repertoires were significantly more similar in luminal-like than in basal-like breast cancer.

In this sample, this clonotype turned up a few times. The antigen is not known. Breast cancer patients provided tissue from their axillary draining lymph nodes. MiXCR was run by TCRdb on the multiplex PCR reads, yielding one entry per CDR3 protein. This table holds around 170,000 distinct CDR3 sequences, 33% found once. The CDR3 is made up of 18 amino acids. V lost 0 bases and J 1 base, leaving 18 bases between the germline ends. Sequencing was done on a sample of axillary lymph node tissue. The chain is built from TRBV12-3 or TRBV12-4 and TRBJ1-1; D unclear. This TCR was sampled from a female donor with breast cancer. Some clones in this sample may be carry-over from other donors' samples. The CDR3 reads CASSLAFSGYEANTEAFF. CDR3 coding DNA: TGTGCCAGCAGTTTAGCGTTTTCAGGCTATGAGGCGAACACTGAAGCTTTCTTT.